The present T cell receptor beta chain was sequenced within a study of T cells in Graves' hyperthyroidism and ophthalmopathy. General study results and limits: Blood also contained most expanded thyroid clonotypes above 0.001.

This clonotype was detected ten times or more. What it binds is not known. RNA transcripts were the template for amplifying TCR beta CDR3 regions. HTBI primers were used for first-round RT-PCR of the TCR CDR3. TCRdb re-called the multiplex PCR reads through MiXCR, storing one row per CDR3 protein. This table has roughly 250,000 distinct CDR3 sequences, less than 15% appearing once. Diagnoses were established using clinical symptoms, serum thyroxine and TRAb, thyroid ultrasound and orbital computed tomography. The sample was blood. This sequence originates from a woman between 40 and 50 years old with Graves' hyperthyroidism that later progressed to Graves' ophthalmopathy.

CDR3 coding DNA: TGCGCCAGCAGCTCCACTAAAACGACAGGGGTCCACGAGCAGTACTTC. Amino acids: CASSSTKTTGVHEQYF. V and J are TRBV5-1 and TRBJ2-7; 8 bases are shared with TRBD1. J lost 5 bases, V lost 3 bases, and 13 bases had no gene match. Germline-derived CDR1 and CDR2 are SGHRS and YFSETQ. The CDR3 is 16 residues long.